Following are 28 T cell receptor beta chains from one sample sequenced in a study of regulatory T cells in long-lasting Graves disease. Sequencing libraries for TCR beta were prepared with iRepertoire HTBI primers and Arm-PCR of CDR3 regions. TCRdb recomputed calls from the multiplex PCR reads with MiXCR, one row per CDR3 protein. The sample has fewer than 550,000 distinct CDR3 sequences, around 17% seen once. Time point described: newly diagnosed GD, antithyroid drugs for less than 3 months. PBMC RNA was the source of the TCR library. The same sample was also used in a study of T cells in Graves' hyperthyroidism and ophthalmopathy.

Specimen: peripheral blood mononuclear cells (PBMCs), collected at new diagnosis, from a patient treated with antithyroid drugs. The receptor source for this set is a woman aged 18 to 35 with Graves disease.

This clonotype has a count of ten or more. The V call is TRBV20-1, the J call TRBJ2-7; 9 bases align to TRBD2. The germline V gene has CDR1 DFQATT and CDR2 SNEGSKA (reference sequence). The CDR3 spans 15 residues. The trim removed 5 bases at V and 0 bases at J, leaving 8 bases unmatched. CDR3 sequence (DNA): TGCAGTGCTGGAAGACTAGCGGTCGCCTCCTACGAGCAGTACTTC. Its translation is CSAGRLAVASYEQYF.

The chain employs TRBV20-1 and TRBJ2-7; 13 bases map to TRBD2. Trimming at V came to 3 bases and at J to 7 bases, leaving 9 bases not matched to a gene. From germline, CDR1 is DFQATT and CDR2 SNEGSKA (reference sequence). The CDR3 sequence is 15 residues long. The CDR3 sequence is CSASDWTSGRNEQYF. In nucleotides, the CDR3 is TGCAGTGCTAGCGACTGGACTAGCGGGAGAAATGAGCAGTACTTC.

The chain combines TRBV19 with TRBJ1-5, with unresolved D. The germline V gene has CDR1 LNHDA and CDR2 SQIVND (reference sequence). Trimming removed 4 bases at V and 7 bases at J, with 8 bases between. The CDR3 consists of 12 residues. The CDR3 coding sequence is TGTGCCAGTAGTAGGGCGGAGCAGCCCCAGCATTTT. Encoded protein: CASSRAEQPQHF.

In the case of this clonotype: A much larger clone differs by one base, so this may be a read error. The V gene is TRBV24-1, the J gene TRBJ2-1, with TRBD1 matching over 7 bases. V trimming: 5 bases; J trimming: 10 bases; junction bases outside the gene matches: 13. The CDR3 is made up of 15 amino acids. Germline V gene lookup returns CDR1 KGHDR and CDR2 SFDVKD. The chain's CDR3 is CATSGATGTVDEQFF. The CDR3 DNA follows: TGTGCCACCAGTGGCGCGACCGGGACAGTAGACGAGCAGTTCTTC.

This clonotype was counted only a few times. The rearrangement joins TRBV11-2 to TRBJ2-7; 10 bases are shared with TRBD2. Looked up from germline, CDR1 is SGHAT and CDR2 is FQNNGV. The CDR3 runs 17 residues. V lost 3 bases to trimming and J lost 0 bases; unmatched junction nucleotides: 8. This chain's CDR3 is CASSFRLAGVSSYEQYF. DNA of the CDR3: TGTGCCAGCAGCTTTCGTCTAGCGGGAGTCAGCTCCTACGAGCAGTACTTC.

This sequence joins TRBV29-1 and TRBJ1-1, with D uncertain. V was shortened by 5 bases and J by 1 base, with 5 bases between the two germline ends. This CDR3 has 11 residues. Germline V gene sequence: CDR1 SQVTM, CDR2 ANQGSEA. In DNA, the CDR3 is TGCAGCGTTAACAGGAACACTGAAGCTTTCTTT. It encodes CSVNRNTEAFF. Looking up the rest from reference TRBV29-1 and TRBJ1-1 gives the full variable domain: SAVISQKPSRDICQRGTSLTIQCQVDSQVTMMFWYRQQPGQSLTLIATANQGSEATYESGFVIDKFPISRPNLTFSTLTVSNMSPEDSSIYLCSVNRNTEAFFGQGTRLTVV.

This clonotype was counted ten times or more. At one of its ends the junction is not consistent with the germline gene, which may arise from a read error. The chain links TRBV6-1 to TRBJ2-3; D is unclear. The CDR3 has 14 residues. CDR1 and CDR2 from the germline V gene are MNHNS and SASEGT. CDR3 nucleotides: TGTGCCAGCAGTGAAGGAGGCCGCACGGATACGCAGTATTTT. Its translation is CASSEGGRTDTQYF.

The CDR3, as DNA: TGTACCAGCTCTACTAGCGGGAGCACAGATACGCAGTATTTT. Translating it yields CTSSTSGSTDTQYF. This rearrangement joins TRBV7-2 to TRBJ2-3; TRBD2 agrees at 9 bases. The CDR3 consists of 14 residues. Germline CDR1 is SGHTA and CDR2 is FQGNSA. V lost 8 bases to trimming and J lost 0 bases; unmatched junction nucleotides: 3.

This clonotype was recorded many times. DNA of the CDR3: TGTGCCTGGAGTGGGACAGGGCATCAGCCCCAGCATTTT. Encoded protein: CAWSGTGHQPQHF. The chain uses TRBV30 and TRBJ1-5; the match to TRBD1 covers 8 bases. CDR1 and CDR2 (germline): GTSNPN, SVGIG (reference sequence). The CDR3 covers 13 residues. The ends lost 1 base at V and 5 bases at J; junction bases unmatched: 1.

The chain links TRBV20-1 to TRBJ1-1, with D hard to call. Germline V gene lookup returns CDR1 DFQATT and CDR2 SNEGSKA (reference sequence). There are 13 residues in the CDR3. V was pared by 6 bases and J by 2 bases, with 13 bases between. This chain's CDR3 is CSAIRTGNTEAFF. The CDR3 bases are TGCAGTGCCATAAGGACGGGAAACACTGAAGCTTTCTTT.

This clonotype has only a few counts. This chain connects TRBV6-2 or TRBV6-3 to TRBJ2-3, with D uncertain. V was clipped by 6 bases and J by 4 bases, with 5 bases between them. Germline V gene lookup returns CDR1 MNHEY and CDR2 SVGEGT. This CDR3 comprises 11 residues. The CDR3 reads CASRVPDTQYF. CDR3 nucleotides: TGTGCCAGCAGAGTCCCAGATACGCAGTATTTT.

On this clonotype itself: A far larger clone is one nucleotide away, so this likely arose from a read error. The chain carries TRBV13 and TRBJ2-1, with 7 bases fitting TRBD1. The V segment lost 5 bases and the J segment 10 bases; nucleotides outside the gene matches: 11. The CDR3 covers 14 residues. Germline CDR1 and CDR2: PRHDT and FYEKMQ (reference sequence). In nucleotides, the CDR3 is TGTGCCAGCAGCCCCAGGGGGATTTCCTACGAGCAGTTCTTC. Encoded protein: CASSPRGISYEQFF.

There are a few counts of this clonotype. The rearrangement links TRBV20-1 to TRBJ1-5, with D tentatively TRBD1 (6 bases). Germline V lookup: CDR1 DFQATT, CDR2 SNEGSKA (reference sequence). The CDR3 runs 20 residues. Trimming took off 0 bases at V and 0 bases at J, with 24 bases between the two ends. The CDR3 DNA follows: TGCAGTGCTAGAGATAACCCGGGGACGTGGGGGCAGGATAGCAATCAGCCCCAGCATTTT. Translated, it gives CSARDNPGTWGQDSNQPQHF.

This clonotype occurred a few times. This rearrangement joins TRBV5-1 to TRBJ1-1, with 10 bases aligning to TRBD1. The ends lost 0 bases at V and 2 bases at J; junction bases unmatched: 7. The germline gives CDR1 SGHRS, CDR2 YFSETQ. The CDR3 runs 17 residues. The CDR3 sequence: CASSLGGQGVGNTEAFF. CDR3 DNA: TGCGCCAGCAGCTTGGGAGGACAGGGGGTAGGTAACACTGAAGCTTTCTTT.

To note about this clonotype: This may arise from a read error, as a much more abundant clone is one base away. The rearrangement joins TRBV24-1 to TRBJ2-4; D may be TRBD2 (6 bases). Germline CDR1 KGHDR, CDR2 SFDVKD. This CDR3 is built from 16 residues. V was trimmed by 7 bases and J by 13 bases, leaving 28 bases between them. CDR3 bases: TGTGCCACCAGCCCTGTGTCCGGAGGGGAGGCCAGTGAGCAGTACTTC. Its protein product is CATSPVSGGEASEQYF.

Ten or more counts support this clonotype. The V and J genes are TRBV10-3 and TRBJ1-1; no clear D gene. Germline assignment: CDR1 ENHRY and CDR2 SYGVKD. V was cut by 3 bases and J by 5 bases, with 13 bases left in between. The CDR3 consists of 14 residues. In nucleotides, the CDR3 is TGTGCCATCAGTGACTACGAACCTGGAACTGAAGCTTTCTTT. Translating it yields CAISDYEPGTEAFF.

This clonotype was observed at least ten times. This sequence joins TRBV27 and TRBJ2-7; D uncertain. Between the trimmed V and J ends, which lost 5 bases and 0 bases, there was a span of 11 bases. The CDR3 runs 14 residues. In germline, CDR1 is MNHEY, CDR2 SMNVEV (reference sequence). The CDR3 is CASSPSLSSYEQYF. The CDR3 nucleotides are TGTGCCAGCAGTCCCTCGTTGAGCTCCTACGAGCAGTACTTC.

This clonotype was seen more than once but under ten times. The V and J genes are TRBV28 and TRBJ2-7; the D gene is possibly TRBD2 (7 bases). Germline V gene lookup returns CDR1 MDHEN and CDR2 SYDVKM. V lost 4 bases and J 3 bases, leaving 19 bases between the germline ends. CDR3 length equals 16 residues. In DNA form, the CDR3 reads TGTGCCAGCAGTTCCGCATGGGGGGGCGGTTTCTACGAGCAGTACTTC. Its translation is CASSSAWGGGFYEQYF.

This clonotype has at least ten counts. V usage is TRBV20-1 and J usage is TRBJ2-7; D remains unclear. Trimming shortened V by 2 bases and J by 5 bases, and 10 bases separated the two germline ends. This CDR3 has 12 residues. Germline V gene lookup returns CDR1 DFQATT and CDR2 SNEGSKA (reference sequence). The CDR3 loop reads CSARLKPHEQYF. The CDR3 region has the DNA TGCAGTGCTAGACTGAAGCCCCACGAGCAGTACTTC.

This clonotype was seen a few times. The V call is TRBV20-1, the J call TRBJ2-7, with 11 bases matching TRBD2. This CDR3 is 15 amino acids long. CDR1 and CDR2 (germline): DFQATT, SNEGSKA (reference sequence). Trimming cost V 1 base and J 1 base; bases outside gene matches: 3. This CDR3 reads CSARATSGRSYEQYF. The CDR3 nucleotides are TGCAGTGCTAGAGCCACTAGCGGGAGATCCTACGAGCAGTACTTC.

This clonotype has only a few counts. V usage is TRBV9 and J usage is TRBJ2-1; 9 bases map to TRBD2. The CDR3 loop spans 15 amino acids. Germline CDR1 SGDLS, CDR2 YYNGEE. The ends lost 3 bases at V and 9 bases at J; junction bases unmatched: 10. The CDR3 bases are TGTGCCAGCAGCGGCGGTGCTAGCGGGATGGGTGAGCAGTTCTTC. It encodes CASSGGASGMGEQFF. The full variable domain, with the rest looked up from reference TRBV9 and TRBJ2-1, is DSGVTQTPKHLITATGQRVTLRCSPRSGDLSVYWYQQSLDQGLQFLIQYYNGEERAKGNILERFSAQQFPDLHSELNLSSLELGDSALYFCASSGGASGMGEQFFGPGTRLTVL.

The chain links TRBV20-1 to TRBJ1-5; 8 bases match TRBD1. CDR1 and CDR2 from the germline V gene are DFQATT and SNEGSKA (reference sequence). This CDR3 is 13 amino acids long. The ends lost 3 bases at V and 5 bases at J; junction bases unmatched: 3. The CDR3: CSASGQGHQPQHF. The CDR3 DNA sequence: TGCAGTGCTAGCGGACAGGGACATCAGCCCCAGCATTTT.

This clonotype showed up just a few times. The V call is TRBV28, the J call TRBJ1-5; no firm D call. This CDR3 comprises 14 residues. Trimming removed 6 bases from V and 2 bases from J, with 11 bases in between. Germline loops: CDR1 MDHEN, CDR2 SYDVKM. The CDR3 loop reads CASSPAWGNQPQHF. CDR3 nucleotides: TGTGCCAGCAGCCCAGCGTGGGGCAATCAGCCCCAGCATTTT.

This clonotype occurred a few times. This chain joins TRBV6-2 or TRBV6-3 and TRBJ1-1, with D possibly matching TRBD1 (6 bases). Germline V gene data show CDR1 as MNHEY and CDR2 as SVGEGT. The V and J ends lost 3 bases and 5 bases respectively, with 13 bases between them. CDR3 length: 14 amino acids. CDR3 loop: CASSYQGIRTEAFF. The DNA of the CDR3 is TGTGCCAGCAGTTATCAGGGGATAAGGACTGAAGCTTTCTTT.

This clonotype was found many times. The CDR3 here is CASSSAGGNQPQHF. DNA for the CDR3: TGTGCCAGCAGTTCCGCAGGGGGCAATCAGCCCCAGCATTTT. The genes are TRBV28 and TRBJ1-5; tentatively, D is TRBD1 (6 bases). CDR3 length: 14 amino acids. Germline V CDR1 and CDR2: MDHEN, SYDVKM. Trimming stripped 4 bases from V and 2 bases from J, with 9 bases between. Full variable domain (missing parts from reference TRBV28 and TRBJ1-5): DVKVTQSSRYLVKRTGEKVFLECVQDMDHENMFWYRQDPGLGLRLIYFSYDVKMKEKGDIPEGYSVSREKKERFSLILESASTNQTSMYLCASSSAGGNQPQHFGDGTRLSIL.

This clonotype has only a few counts. The CDR3 nucleotides are TGCGCCAGCAGCTCCCCTCGAGGGGGAAATGAAAAACTGTTTTTT. It specifies CASSSPRGGNEKLFF. V usage is TRBV4-3 and J usage is TRBJ1-4; TRBD1 might be the D (6 bases). Germline V CDR1 and CDR2: LGHNA, YSLEER. CDR3 length: 15 residues. Trimming removed 5 bases at V and 5 bases at J, with 15 bases between.

The sample holds many counts of this clonotype. The rearrangement links TRBV30 to TRBJ2-1; 13 bases align to TRBD2. V trimming: 7 bases; J trimming: 5 bases; junction bases outside the gene matches: 5. Germline values: CDR1 GTSNPN, CDR2 SVGIG (reference sequence). The length of the CDR3 is 14 residues. CDR3 coding DNA: TGTGCCTACCAGGGACTAGCGGGGAACAATGAGCAGTTCTTC. This codes for CAYQGLAGNNEQFF.

The table lists this clonotype with many counts. The chain links TRBV6-1 to TRBJ2-1; D gene unclear. The V end was cut by 6 bases, the J end by 5 bases, with 11 bases between. Germline V CDR1 and CDR2: MNHNS, SASEGT. The CDR3 is made up of 13 amino acids. The CDR3 sequence is CASRADGNNEQFF. In DNA form, the CDR3 reads TGTGCCAGCAGGGCGGACGGCAACAATGAGCAGTTCTTC.